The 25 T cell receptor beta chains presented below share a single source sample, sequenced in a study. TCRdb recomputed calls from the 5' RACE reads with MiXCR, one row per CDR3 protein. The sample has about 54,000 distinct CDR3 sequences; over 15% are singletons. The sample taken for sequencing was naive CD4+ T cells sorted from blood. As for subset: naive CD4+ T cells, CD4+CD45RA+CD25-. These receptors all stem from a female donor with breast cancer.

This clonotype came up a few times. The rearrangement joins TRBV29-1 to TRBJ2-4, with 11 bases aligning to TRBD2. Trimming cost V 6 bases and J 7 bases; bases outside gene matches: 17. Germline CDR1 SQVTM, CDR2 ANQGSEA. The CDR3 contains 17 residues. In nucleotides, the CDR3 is TGCAGCGTAGACCTGGGGGTTAGCGGGAGGGCGGGGAACATTCAGTACTTC. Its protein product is CSVDLGVSGRAGNIQYF.

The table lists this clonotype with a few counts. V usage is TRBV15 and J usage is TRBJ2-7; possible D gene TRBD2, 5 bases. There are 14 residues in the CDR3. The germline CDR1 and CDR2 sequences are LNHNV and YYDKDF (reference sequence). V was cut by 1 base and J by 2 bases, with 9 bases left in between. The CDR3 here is CATSRARGAYEQYF. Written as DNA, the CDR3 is TGTGCCACCAGCAGAGCACGGGGTGCCTACGAGCAGTACTTC.

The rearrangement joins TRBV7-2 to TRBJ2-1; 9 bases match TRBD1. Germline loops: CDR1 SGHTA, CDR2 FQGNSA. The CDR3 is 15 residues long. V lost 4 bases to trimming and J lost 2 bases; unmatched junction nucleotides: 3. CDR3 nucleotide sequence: TGTGCCAGCAGCTCCGGACAGGGGACCTACAATGAGCAGTTCTTC. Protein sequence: CASSSGQGTYNEQFF.

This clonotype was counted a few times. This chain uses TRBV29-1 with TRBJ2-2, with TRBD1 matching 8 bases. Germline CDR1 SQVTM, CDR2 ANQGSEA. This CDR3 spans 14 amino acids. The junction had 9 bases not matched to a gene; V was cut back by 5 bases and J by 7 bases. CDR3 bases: TGCAGCGTTAAACCGCAGGGGGCTGGCGGGGAGCTGTTTTTT. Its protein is CSVKPQGAGGELFF.

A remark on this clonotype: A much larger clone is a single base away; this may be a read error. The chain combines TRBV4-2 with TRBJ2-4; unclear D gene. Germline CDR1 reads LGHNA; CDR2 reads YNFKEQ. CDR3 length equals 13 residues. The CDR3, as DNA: TGTGCCGGCAGCCAAGAGCTTCTGCAAACTCAGTACTTC. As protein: CAGSQELLQTQYF.

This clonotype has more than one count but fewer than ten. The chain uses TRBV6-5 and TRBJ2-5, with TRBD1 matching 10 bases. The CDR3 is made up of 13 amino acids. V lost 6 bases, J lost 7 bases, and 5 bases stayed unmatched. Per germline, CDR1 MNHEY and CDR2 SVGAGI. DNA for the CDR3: TGTGCCAGCAGAGGGACAGGGGCTGGGACCCAGTACTTC. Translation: CASRGTGAGTQYF.

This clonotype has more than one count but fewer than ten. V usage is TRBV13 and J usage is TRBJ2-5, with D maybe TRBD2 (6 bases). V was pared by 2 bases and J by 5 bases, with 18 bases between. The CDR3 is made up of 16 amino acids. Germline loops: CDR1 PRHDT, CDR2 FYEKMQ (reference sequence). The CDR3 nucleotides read TGTGCCAGCAGCTTAACGGGCGGGGATAGATTGGAGACCCAGTACTTC. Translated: CASSLTGGDRLETQYF. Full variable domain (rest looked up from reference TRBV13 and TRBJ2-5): AAGVIQSPRHLIKEKRETATLKCYPIPRHDTVYWYQQGPGQDPQFLISFYEKMQSDKGSIPDRFSAQQFSDYHSELNMSSLELGDSALYFCASSLTGGDRLETQYFGPGTRLLVL.

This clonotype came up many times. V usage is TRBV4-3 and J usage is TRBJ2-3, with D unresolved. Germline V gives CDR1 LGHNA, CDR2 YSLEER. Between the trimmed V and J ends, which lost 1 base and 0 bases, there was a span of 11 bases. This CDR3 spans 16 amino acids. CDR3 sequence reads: CASSQGVAASTDTQYF. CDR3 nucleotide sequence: TGCGCCAGCAGCCAAGGCGTAGCTGCTAGCACAGATACGCAGTATTTT.

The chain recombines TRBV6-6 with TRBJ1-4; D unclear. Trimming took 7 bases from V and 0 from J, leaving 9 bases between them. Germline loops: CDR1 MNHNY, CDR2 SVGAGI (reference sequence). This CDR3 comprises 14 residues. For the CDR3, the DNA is TGTGCCAGCAATAGGGCCCCAACTAATGAAAAACTGTTTTTT. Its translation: CASNRAPTNEKLFF.

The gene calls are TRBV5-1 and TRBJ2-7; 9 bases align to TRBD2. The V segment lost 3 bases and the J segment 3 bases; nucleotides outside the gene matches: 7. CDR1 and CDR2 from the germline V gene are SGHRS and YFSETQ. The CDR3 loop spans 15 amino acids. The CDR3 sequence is CASSWAGGRVYEQYF. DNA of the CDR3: TGCGCCAGCAGCTGGGCCGGCGGGAGGGTCTACGAGCAGTACTTC.

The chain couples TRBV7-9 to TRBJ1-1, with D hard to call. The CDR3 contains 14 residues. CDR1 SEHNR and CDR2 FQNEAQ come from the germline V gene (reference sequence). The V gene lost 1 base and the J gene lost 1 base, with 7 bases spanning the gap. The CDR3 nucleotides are TGTGCCAGCAGCTTAGGAAACAAGAACACTGAAGCTTTCTTT. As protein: CASSLGNKNTEAFF.

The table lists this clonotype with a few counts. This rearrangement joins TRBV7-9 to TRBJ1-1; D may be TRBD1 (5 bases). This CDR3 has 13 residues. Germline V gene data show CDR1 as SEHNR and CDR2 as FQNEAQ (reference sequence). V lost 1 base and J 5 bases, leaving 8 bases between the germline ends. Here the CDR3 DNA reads TGTGCCAGCAGCTTAGGGGGGAAAACTGAAGCTTTCTTT. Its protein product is CASSLGGKTEAFF.

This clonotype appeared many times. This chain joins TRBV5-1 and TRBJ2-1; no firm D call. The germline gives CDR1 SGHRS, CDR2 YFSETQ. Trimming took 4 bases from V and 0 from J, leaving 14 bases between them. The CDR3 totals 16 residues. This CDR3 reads CASSGRQPFSYNEQFF. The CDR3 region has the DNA TGCGCCAGCAGCGGGCGGCAGCCATTCTCCTACAATGAGCAGTTCTTC.

DNA of the CDR3: TGTGCCACCAGTGACTCCCAGGATGTTAACAATGAGCAGTTCTTC. The encoded protein is CATSDSQDVNNEQFF. The V and J genes are TRBV24-1 and TRBJ2-1; D is ambiguous. The CDR3 is 15 residues long. The ends were cut back, 4 bases at V and 5 bases at J, with 14 bases in the middle. CDR1 and CDR2 from the germline V gene are KGHDR and SFDVKD.

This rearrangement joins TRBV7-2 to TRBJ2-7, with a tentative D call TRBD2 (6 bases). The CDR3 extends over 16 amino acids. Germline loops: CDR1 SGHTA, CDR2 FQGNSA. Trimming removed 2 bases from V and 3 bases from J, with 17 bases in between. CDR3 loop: CASSLRGVDGGYEQYF. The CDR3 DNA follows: TGTGCCAGCAGCTTAAGGGGCGTGGACGGGGGCTACGAGCAGTACTTC.

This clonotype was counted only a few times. The CDR3 coding sequence is TGTGCCAGCAGCCAATTCTTAGGACCGGTTGGTGGCTACACCTTC. Protein product: CASSQFLGPVGGYTF. The chain uses TRBV3-1 and TRBJ1-2; D gene uncertain. V dropped 2 bases and J dropped 7 bases, with 17 bases sitting between them. Germline lookup yields CDR1 LGHDT and CDR2 YNNKEL (reference sequence). This CDR3 has 15 amino acids.

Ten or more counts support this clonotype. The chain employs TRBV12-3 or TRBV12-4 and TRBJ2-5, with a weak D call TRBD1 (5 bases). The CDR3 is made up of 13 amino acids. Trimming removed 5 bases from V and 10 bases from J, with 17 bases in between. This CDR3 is CASSPLGDLDQYF. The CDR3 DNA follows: TGTGCCAGCAGTCCCTTAGGGGATTTAGACCAGTACTTC.

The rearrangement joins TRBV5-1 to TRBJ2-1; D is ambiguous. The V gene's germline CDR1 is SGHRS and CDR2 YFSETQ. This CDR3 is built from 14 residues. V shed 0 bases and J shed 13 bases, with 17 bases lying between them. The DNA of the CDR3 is TGCGCCAGCAGCTTGGAACATTCTGGGTCTGACCAGTTCTTC. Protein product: CASSLEHSGSDQFF.

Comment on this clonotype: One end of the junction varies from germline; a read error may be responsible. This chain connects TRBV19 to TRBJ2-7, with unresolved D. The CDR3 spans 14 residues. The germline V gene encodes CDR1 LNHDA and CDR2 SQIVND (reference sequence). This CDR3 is CASIIGPAVHEQYF. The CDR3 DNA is TGTGCCAGTATTATAGGTCCGGCCGTACACGAGCAGTACTTC.

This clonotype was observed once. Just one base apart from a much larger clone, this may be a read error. CDR3 nucleotides: TGTGCCAGCAGCCCCCGGAGGGGGTCCACAGATGCGCAGTATTTT. Protein product: CASSPRRGSTDAQYF. The chain recombines TRBV11-2 with TRBJ2-3; D could derive from TRBD1 or TRBD2 (6 bases each). The CDR3 spans 15 residues. Germline CDR1 is SGHAT and CDR2 is FQNNGV. The entire variable domain, with the rest obtained from reference TRBV11-2 and TRBJ2-3, is as follows: EAGVAQSPRYKIIEKRQSVAFWCNPISGHATLYWYQQILGQGPKLLIQFQNNGVVDDSQLPKDRFSAERLKGVDSTLKIQPAKLEDSAVYLCASSPRRGSTDAQYFGPGTRLTVL.

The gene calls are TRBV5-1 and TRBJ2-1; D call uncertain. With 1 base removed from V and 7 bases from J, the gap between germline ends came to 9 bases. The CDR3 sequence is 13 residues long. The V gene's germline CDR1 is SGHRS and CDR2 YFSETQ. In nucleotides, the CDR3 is TGCGCCAGCAGCTTGTCCGGCGCTAATGAGCAGTTCTTC. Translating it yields CASSLSGANEQFF.

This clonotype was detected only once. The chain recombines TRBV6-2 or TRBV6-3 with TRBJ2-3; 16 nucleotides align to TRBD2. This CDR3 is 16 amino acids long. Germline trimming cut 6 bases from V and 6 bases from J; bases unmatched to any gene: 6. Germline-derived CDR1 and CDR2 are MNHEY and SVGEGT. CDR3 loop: CASRGTSGGAGDTQYF. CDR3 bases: TGTGCCAGCAGGGGGACTAGCGGGGGGGCCGGTGATACGCAGTATTTT.

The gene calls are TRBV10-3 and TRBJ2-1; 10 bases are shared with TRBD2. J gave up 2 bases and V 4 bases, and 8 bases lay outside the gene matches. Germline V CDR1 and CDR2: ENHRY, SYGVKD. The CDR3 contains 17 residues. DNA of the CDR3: TGTGCCATCAGTGCTTCTAGCGGGAGAGGAACCTACAATGAGCAGTTCTTC. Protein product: CAISASSGRGTYNEQFF.

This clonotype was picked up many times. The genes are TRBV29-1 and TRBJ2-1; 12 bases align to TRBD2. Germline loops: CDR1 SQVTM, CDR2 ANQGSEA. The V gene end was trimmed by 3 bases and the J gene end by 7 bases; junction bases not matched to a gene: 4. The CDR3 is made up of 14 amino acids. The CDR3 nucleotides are TGCAGCGTTGATCGGACTAGCGGGACTAATGAGCAGTTCTTC. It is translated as CSVDRTSGTNEQFF.

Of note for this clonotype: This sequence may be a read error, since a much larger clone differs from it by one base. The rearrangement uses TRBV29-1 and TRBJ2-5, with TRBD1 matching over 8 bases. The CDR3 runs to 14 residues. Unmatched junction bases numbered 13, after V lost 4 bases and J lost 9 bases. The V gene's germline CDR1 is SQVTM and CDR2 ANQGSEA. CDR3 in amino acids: CSVVTGGSLGAQYF. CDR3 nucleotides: TGCAGCGTTGTCACAGGGGGTTCTTTAGGGGCCCAGTACTTC.